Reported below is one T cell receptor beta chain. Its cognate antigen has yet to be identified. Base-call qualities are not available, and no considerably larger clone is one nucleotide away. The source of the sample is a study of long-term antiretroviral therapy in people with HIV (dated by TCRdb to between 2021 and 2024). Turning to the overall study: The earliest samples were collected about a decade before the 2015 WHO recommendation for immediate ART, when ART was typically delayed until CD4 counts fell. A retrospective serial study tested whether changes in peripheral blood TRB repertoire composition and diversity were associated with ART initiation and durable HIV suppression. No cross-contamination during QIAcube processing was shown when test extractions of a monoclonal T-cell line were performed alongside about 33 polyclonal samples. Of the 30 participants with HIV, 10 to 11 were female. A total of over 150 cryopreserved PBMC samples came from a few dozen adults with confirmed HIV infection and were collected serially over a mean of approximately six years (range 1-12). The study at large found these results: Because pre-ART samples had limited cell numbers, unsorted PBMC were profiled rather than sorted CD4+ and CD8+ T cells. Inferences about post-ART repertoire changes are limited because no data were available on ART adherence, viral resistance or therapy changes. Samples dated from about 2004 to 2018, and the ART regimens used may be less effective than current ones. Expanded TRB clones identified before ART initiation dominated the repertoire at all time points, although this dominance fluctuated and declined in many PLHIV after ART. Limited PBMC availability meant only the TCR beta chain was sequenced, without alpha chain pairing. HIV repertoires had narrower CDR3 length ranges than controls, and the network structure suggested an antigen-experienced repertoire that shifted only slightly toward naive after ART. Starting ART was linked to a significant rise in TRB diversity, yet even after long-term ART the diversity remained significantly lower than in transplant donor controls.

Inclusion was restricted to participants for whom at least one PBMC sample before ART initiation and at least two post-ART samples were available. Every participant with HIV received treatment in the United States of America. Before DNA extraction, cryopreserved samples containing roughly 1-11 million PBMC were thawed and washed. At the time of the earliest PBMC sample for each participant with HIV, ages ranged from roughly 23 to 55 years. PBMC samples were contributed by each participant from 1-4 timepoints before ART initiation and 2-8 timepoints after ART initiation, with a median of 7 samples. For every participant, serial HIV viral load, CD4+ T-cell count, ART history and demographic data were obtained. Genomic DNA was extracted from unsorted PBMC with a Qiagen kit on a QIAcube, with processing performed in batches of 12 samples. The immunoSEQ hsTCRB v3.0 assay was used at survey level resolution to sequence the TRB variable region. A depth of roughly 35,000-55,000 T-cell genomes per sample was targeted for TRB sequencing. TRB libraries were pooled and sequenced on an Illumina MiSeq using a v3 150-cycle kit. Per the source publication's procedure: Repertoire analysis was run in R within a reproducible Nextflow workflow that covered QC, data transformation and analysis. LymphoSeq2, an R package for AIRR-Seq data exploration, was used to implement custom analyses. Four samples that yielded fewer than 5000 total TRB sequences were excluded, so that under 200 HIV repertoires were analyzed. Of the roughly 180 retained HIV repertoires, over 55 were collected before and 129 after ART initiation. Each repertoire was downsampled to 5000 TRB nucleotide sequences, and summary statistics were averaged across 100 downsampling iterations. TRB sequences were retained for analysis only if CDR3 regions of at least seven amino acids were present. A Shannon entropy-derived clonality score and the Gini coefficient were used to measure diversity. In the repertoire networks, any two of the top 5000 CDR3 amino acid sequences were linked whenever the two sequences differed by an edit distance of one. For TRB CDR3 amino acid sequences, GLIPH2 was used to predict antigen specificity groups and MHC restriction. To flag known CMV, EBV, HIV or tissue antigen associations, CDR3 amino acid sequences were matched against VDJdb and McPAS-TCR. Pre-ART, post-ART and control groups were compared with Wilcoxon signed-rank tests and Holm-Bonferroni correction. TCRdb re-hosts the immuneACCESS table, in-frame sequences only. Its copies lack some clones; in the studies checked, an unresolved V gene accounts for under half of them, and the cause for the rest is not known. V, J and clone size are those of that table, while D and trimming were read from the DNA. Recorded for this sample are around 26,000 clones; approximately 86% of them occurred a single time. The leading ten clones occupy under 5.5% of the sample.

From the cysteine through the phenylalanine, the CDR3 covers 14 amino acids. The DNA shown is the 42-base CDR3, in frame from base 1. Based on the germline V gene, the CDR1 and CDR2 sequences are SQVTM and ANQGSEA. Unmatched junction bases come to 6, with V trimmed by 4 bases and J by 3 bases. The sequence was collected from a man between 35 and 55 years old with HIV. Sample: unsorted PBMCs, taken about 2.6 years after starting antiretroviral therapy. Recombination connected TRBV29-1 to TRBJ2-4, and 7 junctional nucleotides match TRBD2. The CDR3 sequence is CSVGGGLGKNIQYF. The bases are TGCAGCGTTGGGGGGGGGTTAGGCAAAAACATTCAGTACTTC.